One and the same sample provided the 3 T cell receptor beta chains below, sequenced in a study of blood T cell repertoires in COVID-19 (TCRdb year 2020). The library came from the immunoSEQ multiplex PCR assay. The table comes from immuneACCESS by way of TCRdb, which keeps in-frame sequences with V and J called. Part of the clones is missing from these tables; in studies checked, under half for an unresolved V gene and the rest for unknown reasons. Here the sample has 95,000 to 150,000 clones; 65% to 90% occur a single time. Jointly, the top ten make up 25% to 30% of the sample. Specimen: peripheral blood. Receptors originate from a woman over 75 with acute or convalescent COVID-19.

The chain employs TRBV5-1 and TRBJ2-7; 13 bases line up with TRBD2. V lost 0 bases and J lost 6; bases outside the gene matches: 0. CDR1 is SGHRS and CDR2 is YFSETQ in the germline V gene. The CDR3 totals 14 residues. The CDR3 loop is CASSLGLAGGEQYF. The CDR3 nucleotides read TGCGCCAGCAGCTTGGGACTAGCGGGGGGCGAGCAGTACTTC.

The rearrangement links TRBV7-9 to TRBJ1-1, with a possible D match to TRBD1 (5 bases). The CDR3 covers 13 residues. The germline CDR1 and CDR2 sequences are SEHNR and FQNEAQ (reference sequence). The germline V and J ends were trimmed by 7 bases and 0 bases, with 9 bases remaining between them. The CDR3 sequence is CASTNRMNTEAFF. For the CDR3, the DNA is TGTGCCAGCACGAACAGGATGAACACTGAAGCTTTCTTT.

The CDR3 sequence: CASSLDGGSGNTIYF. The CDR3, as DNA: TGTGCCAGCAGCTTAGACGGGGGCTCTGGAAACACCATATATTTT. V and J are TRBV11-2 and TRBJ1-3; TRBD1 might be the D (5 bases). V was shortened by 0 bases and J by 0 bases, with 6 bases between the two germline ends. The germline gives CDR1 SGHAT, CDR2 FQNNGV. CDR3 size: 15 residues.